This TCR beta chain is drawn from a study of blood T cell repertoires in COVID-19. In the study overall: Sites across the United States, Italy and Spain contributed samples from acute and convalescent COVID-19. PBMCs, B-cell-depleted T cells, or T cells were the source of the cDNA or gDNA that made up the material.

CDR1 and CDR2 from the germline V gene are MDHEN and SYDVKM. The CDR3 runs 14 residues. The ends were cut back, 4 bases at V and 5 bases at J, with 14 bases in the middle. Repertoires were generated with immunoSEQ multiplex PCR, while TCRdb's copy carries only in-frame clones and drops some. This table has 200,000 or so clones, 80% to 90% appearing once. This clone was seen only once. The material sequenced was peripheral blood. This TCR was recovered from a woman older than 75 with COVID-19, enrolled during active disease. The J gene is TRBJ1-2, the V gene TRBV28; D remains unclear. Here the CDR3 reads CASSSVNGRYGYTF. In DNA, the CDR3 is TGTGCCAGCAGTTCCGTAAACGGGAGGTATGGCTACACCTTC.